This T cell receptor (beta chain) was obtained from a study of blood T cells in healthy people across ages. Findings of the study overall: Higher naive T cell percentage went strongly together with higher TCR beta diversity. Donors of long life had a larger count of naive CD4+ cells and greater diversity than aged donors.

Using a J-beta primer mix together with a sample-barcoded 5' primer, a second PCR was run for roughly 6 to 12 cycles. TCRdb re-called the 5' RACE reads through MiXCR, storing one row per CDR3 protein. The sample lists about 830,000 distinct CDR3 sequences; 60% to 80% were seen once. As for this clonotype: Its target is not known.

Trimming cost V 4 bases and J 7 bases, with 11 bases left between them. CDR1 is SQVTM and CDR2 is ANQGSEA in the germline V gene. The CDR3 runs to 12 residues. The material sequenced was blood. The sequence was obtained from a man aged 25 to 45 in good health. J is TRBJ2-1 and V is TRBV29-1, with a weak D call TRBD2 (5 bases). CDR3 nucleotides: TGCAGCGTTGTCCCAACGGGAAATGAGCAGTTCTTC. Translating gives CSVVPTGNEQFF.